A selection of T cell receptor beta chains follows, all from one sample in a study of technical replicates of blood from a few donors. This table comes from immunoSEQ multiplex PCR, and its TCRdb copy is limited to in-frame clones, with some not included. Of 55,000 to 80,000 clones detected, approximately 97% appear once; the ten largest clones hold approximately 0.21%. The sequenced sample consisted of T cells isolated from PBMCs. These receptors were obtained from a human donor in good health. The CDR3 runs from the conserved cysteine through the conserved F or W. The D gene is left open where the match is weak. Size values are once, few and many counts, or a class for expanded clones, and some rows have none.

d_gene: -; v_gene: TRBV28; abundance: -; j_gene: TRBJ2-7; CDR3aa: CASLVSPGQGLGGRAYEQYF; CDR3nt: TGTGCCAGCCTAGTTTCACCGGGACAGGGGCTCGGCGGGAGGGCCTACGAGCAGTACTTC
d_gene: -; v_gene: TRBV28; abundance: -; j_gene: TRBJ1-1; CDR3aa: CASSLWTDGMNTEAFF; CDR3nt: TGTGCCAGCAGTTTATGGACAGACGGAATGAACACTGAAGCTTTCTTT
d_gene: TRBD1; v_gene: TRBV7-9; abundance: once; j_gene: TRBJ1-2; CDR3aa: CASNQEGQGVVYGYTF; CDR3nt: TGTGCCAGCAACCAAGAGGGACAGGGCGTTGTCTATGGCTACACCTTC
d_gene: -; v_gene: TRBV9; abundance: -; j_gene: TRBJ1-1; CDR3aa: CASSPVMNTEAFF; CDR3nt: TGTGCCAGCAGTCCGGTCATGAACACTGAAGCTTTCTTT
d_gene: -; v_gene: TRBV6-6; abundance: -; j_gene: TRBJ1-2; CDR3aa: CASTKEGSPNYGYTF; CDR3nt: TGTGCCAGCACCAAAGAGGGCAGCCCTAACTATGGCTACACCTTC
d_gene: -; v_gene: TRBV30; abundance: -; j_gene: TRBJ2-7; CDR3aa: CAWSVIPLQGREQYF; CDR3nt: TGTGCCTGGAGTGTAATTCCCCTTCAGGGTCGCGAGCAGTACTTC
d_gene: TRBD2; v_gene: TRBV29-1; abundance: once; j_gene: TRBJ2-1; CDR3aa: CSVEGLRGSSYNEQFF; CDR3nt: TGCAGCGTTGAAGGCTTGCGGGGGAGCTCCTACAATGAGCAGTTCTTC
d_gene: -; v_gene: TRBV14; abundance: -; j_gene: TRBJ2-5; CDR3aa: CASSQVLRGPMGTQYF; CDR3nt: TGTGCCAGCAGCCAAGTTTTGCGGGGCCCGATGGGGACCCAGTACTTC
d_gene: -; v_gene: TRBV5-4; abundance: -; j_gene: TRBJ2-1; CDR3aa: CASTLGHLKYNEQFF; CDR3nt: TGTGCCAGCACCCTGGGACACCTAAAATACAATGAGCAGTTCTTC
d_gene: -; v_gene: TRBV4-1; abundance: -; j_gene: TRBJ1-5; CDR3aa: CASSQEGLGGNQPQHF; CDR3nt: TGCGCCAGCAGCCAAGAAGGCCTAGGAGGCAATCAGCCCCAGCATTTT
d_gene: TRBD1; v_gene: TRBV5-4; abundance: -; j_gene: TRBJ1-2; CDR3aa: CASSSNRGQAGYTF; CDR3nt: TGTGCCAGCAGCTCGAACAGGGGGCAAGCGGGCTACACCTTC
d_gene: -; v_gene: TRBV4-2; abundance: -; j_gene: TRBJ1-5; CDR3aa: CASSQDRLLQPQHF; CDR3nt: TGTGCCAGCAGCCAAGACAGGCTCCTGCAGCCCCAGCATTTT
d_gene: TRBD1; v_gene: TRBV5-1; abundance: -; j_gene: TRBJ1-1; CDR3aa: CASSLLTGATEAFF; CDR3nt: TGCGCCAGCAGCTTGTTGACAGGGGCCACTGAAGCTTTCTTT
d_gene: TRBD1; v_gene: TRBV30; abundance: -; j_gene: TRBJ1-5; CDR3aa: CAWGDRETQPQHF; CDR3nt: TGTGCCTGGGGAGACAGGGAAACTCAGCCCCAGCATTTT
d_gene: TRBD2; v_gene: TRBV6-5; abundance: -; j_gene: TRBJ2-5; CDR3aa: CASSYSGGAQETQYF; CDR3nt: TGTGCCAGCAGTTACTCCGGGGGGGCTCAGGAGACCCAGTACTTC
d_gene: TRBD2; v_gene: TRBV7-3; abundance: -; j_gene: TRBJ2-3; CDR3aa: CASSLGGGYTDTQYF; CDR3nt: TGTGCCAGCAGCTTAGGCGGGGGATACACAGATACGCAGTATTTT
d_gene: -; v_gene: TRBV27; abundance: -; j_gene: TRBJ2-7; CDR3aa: CASSFRGRYEQYF; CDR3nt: TGTGCCAGCAGTTTCAGGGGCAGGTACGAGCAGTACTTC
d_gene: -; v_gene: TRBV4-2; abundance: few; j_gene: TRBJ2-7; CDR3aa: CASSQDRGTSAYEQYF; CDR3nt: TGTGCCAGCAGCCAAGATAGGGGGACGTCCGCCTACGAGCAGTACTTC
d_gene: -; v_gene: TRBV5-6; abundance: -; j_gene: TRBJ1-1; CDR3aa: CASRTGTTNTEAFF; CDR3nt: TGTGCCAGCAGAACCGGGACAACAAACACTGAAGCTTTCTTT
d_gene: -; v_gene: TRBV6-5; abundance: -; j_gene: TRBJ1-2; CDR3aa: CASRSRALRGYTF; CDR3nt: TGTGCCAGCAGGTCCAGGGCTCTCCGGGGCTACACCTTC
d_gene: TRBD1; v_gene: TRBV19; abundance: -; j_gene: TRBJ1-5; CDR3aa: CASSITRGLNQPQHF; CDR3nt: TGTGCCAGTAGTATAACAAGGGGGCTTAATCAGCCCCAGCATTTT
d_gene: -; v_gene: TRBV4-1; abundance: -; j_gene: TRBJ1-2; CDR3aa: CASSQTQGSSANYGYTF; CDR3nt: TGCGCCAGCAGCCAAACGCAGGGCAGCTCTGCTAACTATGGCTACACCTTC
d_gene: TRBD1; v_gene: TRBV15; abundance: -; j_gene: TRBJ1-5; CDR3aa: CATRPGGSQPQHF; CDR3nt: TGTGCCACCAGGCCAGGGGGCTCTCAGCCCCAGCATTTT
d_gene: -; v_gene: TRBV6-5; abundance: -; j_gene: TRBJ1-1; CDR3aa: CASRYTGNTEAFF; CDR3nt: TGTGCCAGCAGATACACAGGGAACACTGAAGCTTTCTTT
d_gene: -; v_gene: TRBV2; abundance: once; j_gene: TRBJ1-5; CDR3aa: CASTLTGGGNQPQHF; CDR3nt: TGTGCCAGCACTCTGACGGGGGGCGGTAATCAGCCCCAGCATTTT
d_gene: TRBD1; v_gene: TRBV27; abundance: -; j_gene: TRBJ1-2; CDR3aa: CASSLGIGTGDLYGYTF; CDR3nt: TGTGCCAGCAGTCTAGGTATCGGGACAGGGGATCTATATGGCTACACCTTC
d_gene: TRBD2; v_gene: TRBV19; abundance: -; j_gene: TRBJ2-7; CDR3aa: CASSSLAGAYEQYF; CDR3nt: TGTGCCAGTAGTTCGCTAGCGGGGGCCTACGAGCAGTACTTC
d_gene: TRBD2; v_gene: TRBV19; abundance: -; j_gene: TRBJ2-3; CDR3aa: CASTERGGVDTQYF; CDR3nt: TGTGCCAGTACGGAGCGGGGGGGGGTAGATACGCAGTATTTT
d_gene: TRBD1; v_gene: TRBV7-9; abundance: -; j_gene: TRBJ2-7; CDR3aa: CASSLGQNYEQYF; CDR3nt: TGTGCCAGCAGCTTGGGACAGAACTACGAGCAGTACTTC
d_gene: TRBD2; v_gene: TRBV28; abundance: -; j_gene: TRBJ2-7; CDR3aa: CASSFLAGGLYF; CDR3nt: TGTGCCAGCAGTTTCCTAGCGGGAGGGTTATACTTC
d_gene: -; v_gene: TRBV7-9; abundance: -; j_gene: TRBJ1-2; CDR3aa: CASSTRSGTPGPDYGYTF; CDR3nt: TGTGCCAGCAGCACCCGGTCGGGGACTCCCGGGCCCGACTATGGCTACACCTTC
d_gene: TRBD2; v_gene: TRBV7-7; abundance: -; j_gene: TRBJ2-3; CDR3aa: CASSRGGYGTDTQYF; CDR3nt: TGTGCCAGCAGCCGGGGGGGGTACGGCACAGATACGCAGTATTTT
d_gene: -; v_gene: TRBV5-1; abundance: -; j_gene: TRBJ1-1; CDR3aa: CASSLASAGSTTEAFF; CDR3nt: TGCGCCAGCAGCTTGGCTTCGGCCGGGTCCACCACTGAAGCTTTCTTT
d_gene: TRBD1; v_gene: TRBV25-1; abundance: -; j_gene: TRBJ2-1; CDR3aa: CASSATRTGGDEQFF; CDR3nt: TGTGCCAGCAGTGCAACCCGGACAGGGGGCGATGAGCAGTTCTTC
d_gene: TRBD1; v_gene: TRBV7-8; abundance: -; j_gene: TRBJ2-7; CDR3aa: CASSLAHRGRFSYEQYF; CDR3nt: TGTGCCAGCAGCTTAGCGCATAGGGGGCGATTCTCCTACGAGCAGTACTTC
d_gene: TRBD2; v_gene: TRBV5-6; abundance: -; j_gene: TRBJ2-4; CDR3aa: CASSWGSSGRAGNIQYF; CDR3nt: TGTGCCAGCAGCTGGGGGTCTAGCGGGAGGGCGGGAAACATTCAGTACTTC
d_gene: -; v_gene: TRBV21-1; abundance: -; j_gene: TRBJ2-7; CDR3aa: CASSPLRKLAGASETYEQYF; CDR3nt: TGTGCCAGCAGCCCGCTCCGGAAACTAGCGGGGGCTTCTGAAACCTACGAGCAGTACTTC
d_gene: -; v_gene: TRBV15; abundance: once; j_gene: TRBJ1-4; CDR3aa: CATSRGQGEKLFF; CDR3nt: TGTGCCACCAGCAGAGGTCAGGGGGAAAAACTGTTTTTT
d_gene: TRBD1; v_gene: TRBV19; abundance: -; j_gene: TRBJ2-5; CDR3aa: CASSIDYAGTGYQETQYF; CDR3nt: TGTGCCAGTAGTATAGATTATGCCGGGACAGGGTATCAAGAGACCCAGTACTTC
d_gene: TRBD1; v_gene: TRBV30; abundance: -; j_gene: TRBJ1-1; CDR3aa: CAWSSTGGRTEAFF; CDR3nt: TGTGCCTGGAGCTCTACAGGGGGCCGAACTGAAGCTTTCTTT
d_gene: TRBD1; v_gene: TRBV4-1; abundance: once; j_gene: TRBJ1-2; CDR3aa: CASSQFGTGIGYTF; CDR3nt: TGCGCCAGCAGCCAATTCGGGACAGGCATAGGCTACACCTTC
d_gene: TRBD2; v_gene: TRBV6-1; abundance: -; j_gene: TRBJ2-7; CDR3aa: CASSAQTSGGWHEQYF; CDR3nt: TGTGCCAGCAGTGCTCAGACTAGCGGGGGGTGGCACGAGCAGTACTTC